Included here is one TCR beta chain sequence, with context. This record belongs to a study of blood T cell repertoires in COVID-19. The CDR3 extends over 18 amino acids. Trimming left V 4 bases short and J 0 bases short, with 20 bases between. The germline V gene has CDR1 SGDLS and CDR2 YYNGEE. Per the original methods: Quantification of nucleated cells was approximated via reference gene primer amplification. Sequencing used immunoSEQ multiplex PCR; TCRdb keeps in-frame clones, though not all of them. Clonal size and the V and J genes are those of that table, whereas D and trimming came from the DNA. The repertoire includes 200,000 to 300,000 clones, 88% of them detected once, and 2% to 3% sits in the top ten.

This sequence originates from a woman in her thirties or forties with acute COVID-19. The V and J genes are TRBV9 and TRBJ2-4, with D perhaps matching TRBD2 (7 bases). Specimen: PBMCs or T cells enriched from blood (not recorded which). For the CDR3, the DNA is TGTGCCAGCAGCCCCCTCGTGCCGGGGGGCATAGCCAAAAACATTCAGTACTTC. Translation: CASSPLVPGGIAKNIQYF.